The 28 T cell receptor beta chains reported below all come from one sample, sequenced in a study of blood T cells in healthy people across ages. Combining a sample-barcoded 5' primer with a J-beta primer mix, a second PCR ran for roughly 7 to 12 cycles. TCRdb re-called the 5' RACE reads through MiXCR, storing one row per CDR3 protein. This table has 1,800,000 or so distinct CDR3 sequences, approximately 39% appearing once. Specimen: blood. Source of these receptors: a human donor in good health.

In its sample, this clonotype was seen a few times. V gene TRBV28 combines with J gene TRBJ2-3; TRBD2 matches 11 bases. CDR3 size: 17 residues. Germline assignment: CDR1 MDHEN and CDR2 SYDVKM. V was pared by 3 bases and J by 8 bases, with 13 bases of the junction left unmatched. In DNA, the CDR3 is TGTGCCAGCAGTTTCCCCCTAGCGGGGGGCCCGACGGGTACGCAGTATTTT. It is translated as CASSFPLAGGPTGTQYF.

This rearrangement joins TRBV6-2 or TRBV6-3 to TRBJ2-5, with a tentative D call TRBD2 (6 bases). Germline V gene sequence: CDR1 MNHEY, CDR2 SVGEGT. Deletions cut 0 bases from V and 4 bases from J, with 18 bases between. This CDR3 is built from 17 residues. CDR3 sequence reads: CASSYSTGPEGGETQYF. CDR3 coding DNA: TGTGCCAGCAGTTACTCGACGGGCCCCGAGGGAGGAGAGACCCAGTACTTC.

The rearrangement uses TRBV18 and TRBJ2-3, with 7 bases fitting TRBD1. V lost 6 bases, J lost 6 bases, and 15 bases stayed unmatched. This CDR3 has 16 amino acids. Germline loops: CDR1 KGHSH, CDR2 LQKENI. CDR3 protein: CASSPKDRLLSDTQYF. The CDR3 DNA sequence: TGTGCCAGCTCGCCGAAGGACAGGTTGCTCTCGGATACGCAGTATTTT.

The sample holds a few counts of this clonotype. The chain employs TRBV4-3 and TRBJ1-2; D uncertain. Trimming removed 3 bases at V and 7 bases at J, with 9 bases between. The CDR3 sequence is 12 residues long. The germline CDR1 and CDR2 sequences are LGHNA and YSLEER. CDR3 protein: CASSQETAGYTF. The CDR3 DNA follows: TGCGCCAGCAGCCAGGAGACGGCTGGCTACACCTTC.

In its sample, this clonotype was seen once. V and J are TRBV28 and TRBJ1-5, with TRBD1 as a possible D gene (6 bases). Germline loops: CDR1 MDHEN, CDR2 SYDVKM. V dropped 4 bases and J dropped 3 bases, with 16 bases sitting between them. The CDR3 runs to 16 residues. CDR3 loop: CASSSRTDRPNQPQHF. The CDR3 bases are TGTGCCAGCAGTTCTCGAACCGACAGGCCCAATCAGCCCCAGCATTTT.

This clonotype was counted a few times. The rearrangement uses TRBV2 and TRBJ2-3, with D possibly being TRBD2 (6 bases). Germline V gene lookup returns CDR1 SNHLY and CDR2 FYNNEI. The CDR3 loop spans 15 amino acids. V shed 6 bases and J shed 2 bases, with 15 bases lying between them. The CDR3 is CASRMTSGATDTQYF. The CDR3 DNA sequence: TGTGCCAGCAGGATGACTAGTGGGGCCACAGATACGCAGTATTTT.

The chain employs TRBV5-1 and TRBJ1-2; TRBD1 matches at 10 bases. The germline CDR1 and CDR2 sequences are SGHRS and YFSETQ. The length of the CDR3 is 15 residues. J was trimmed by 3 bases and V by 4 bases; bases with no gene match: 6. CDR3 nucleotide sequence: TGCGCCAGCAGCAGACAGGGGGCTGAGGACTATGGCTACACCTTC. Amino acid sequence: CASSRQGAEDYGYTF. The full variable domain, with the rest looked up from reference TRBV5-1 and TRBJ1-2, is KAGVTQTPRYLIKTRGQQVTLSCSPISGHRSVSWYQQTPGQGLQFLFEYFSETQRNKGNFPGRFSGRQFSNSRSEMNVSTLELGDSALYLCASSRQGAEDYGYTFGSGTRLTVV.

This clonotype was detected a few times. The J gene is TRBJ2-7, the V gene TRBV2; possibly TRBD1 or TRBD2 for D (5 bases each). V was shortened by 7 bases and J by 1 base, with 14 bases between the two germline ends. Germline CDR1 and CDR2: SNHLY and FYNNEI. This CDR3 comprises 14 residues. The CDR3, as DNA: TGTGCCAGCACCCCAGAAGAGGGGTCCTACGAGCAGTACTTC. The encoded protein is CASTPEEGSYEQYF.

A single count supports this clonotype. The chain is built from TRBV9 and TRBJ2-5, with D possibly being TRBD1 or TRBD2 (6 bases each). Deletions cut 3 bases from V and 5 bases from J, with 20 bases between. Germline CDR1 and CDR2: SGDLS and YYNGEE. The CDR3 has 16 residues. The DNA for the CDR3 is TGTGCCAGCAGCGCCGGATACGGGGGCATCGGGGAGACCCAGTACTTC. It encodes CASSAGYGGIGETQYF.

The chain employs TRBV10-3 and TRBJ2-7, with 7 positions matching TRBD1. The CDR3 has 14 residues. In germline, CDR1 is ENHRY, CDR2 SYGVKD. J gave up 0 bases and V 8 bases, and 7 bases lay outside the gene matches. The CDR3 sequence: CAISRQGSSYEQYF. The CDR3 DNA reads TGTGCCATCTCCCGACAGGGTAGCTCCTACGAGCAGTACTTC.

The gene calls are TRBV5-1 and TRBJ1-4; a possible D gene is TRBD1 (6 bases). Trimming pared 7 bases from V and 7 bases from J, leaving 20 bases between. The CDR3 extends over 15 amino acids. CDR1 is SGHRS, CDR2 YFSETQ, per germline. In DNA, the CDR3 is TGCGCCAGCGCCCCCTCAACAGGGAGGGGTGAAAAACTGTTTTTT. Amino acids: CASAPSTGRGEKLFF.

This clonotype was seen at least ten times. CDR3 amino acids: CASSSQGNNEQFF. Here the CDR3 DNA reads TGTGCCAGCAGCTCCCAGGGGAACAATGAGCAGTTCTTC. J is TRBJ2-1 and V is TRBV7-3, with D tentatively TRBD1 (6 bases). The germline V gene has CDR1 SGHTA and CDR2 FQGTGA. This CDR3 spans 13 amino acids. V lost 4 bases, J lost 5 bases, and 9 bases lay in between. The whole variable domain, remainder taken from reference TRBV7-3 and TRBJ2-1, is GAGVSQTPSNKVTEKGKYVELRCDPISGHTALYWYRQSLGQGPEFLIYFQGTGAADDSGLPNDRFFAVRPEGSVSTLKIQRTERGDSAVYLCASSSQGNNEQFFGPGTRLTVL.

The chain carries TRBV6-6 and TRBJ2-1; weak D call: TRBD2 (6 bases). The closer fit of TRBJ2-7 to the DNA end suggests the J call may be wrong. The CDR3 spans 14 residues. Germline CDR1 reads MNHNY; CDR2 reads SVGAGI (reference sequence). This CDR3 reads CASRGRDSYNEQYF. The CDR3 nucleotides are TGTGCCAGCCGGGGCAGGGACTCCTACAATGAGCAGTACTTC.

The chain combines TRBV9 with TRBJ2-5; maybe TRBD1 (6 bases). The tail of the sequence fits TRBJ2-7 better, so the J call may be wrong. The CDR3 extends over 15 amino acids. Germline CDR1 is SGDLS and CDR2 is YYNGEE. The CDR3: CASSFGPTGGDEQYF. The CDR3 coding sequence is TGTGCCAGCAGCTTTGGTCCGACAGGAGGAGACGAGCAGTACTTC.

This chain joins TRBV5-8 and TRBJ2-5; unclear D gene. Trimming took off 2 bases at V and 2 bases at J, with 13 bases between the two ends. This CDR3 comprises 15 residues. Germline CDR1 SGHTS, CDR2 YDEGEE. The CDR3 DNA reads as TGTGCCAGCAGCTTTGAAGGTGGACGGCAAGAGACCCAGTACTTC. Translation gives CASSFEGGRQETQYF.

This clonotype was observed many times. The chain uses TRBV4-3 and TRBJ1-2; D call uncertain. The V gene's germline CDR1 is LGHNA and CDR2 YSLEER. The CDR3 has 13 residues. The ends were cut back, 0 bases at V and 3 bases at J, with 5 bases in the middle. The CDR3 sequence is CASSQDTDYGYTF. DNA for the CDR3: TGCGCCAGCAGCCAAGATACCGACTATGGCTACACCTTC.

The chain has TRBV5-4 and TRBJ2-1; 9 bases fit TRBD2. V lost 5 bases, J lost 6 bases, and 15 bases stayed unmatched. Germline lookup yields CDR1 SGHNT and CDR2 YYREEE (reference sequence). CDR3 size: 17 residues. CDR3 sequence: CASSSNGRSGGPNEQFF. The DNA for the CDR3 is TGTGCCAGCAGTTCTAACGGCCGTAGCGGGGGCCCCAATGAGCAGTTCTTC.

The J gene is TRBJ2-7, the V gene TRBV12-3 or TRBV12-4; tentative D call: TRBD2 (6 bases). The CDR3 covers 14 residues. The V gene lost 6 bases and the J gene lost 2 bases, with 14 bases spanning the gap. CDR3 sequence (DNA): TGTGCCAGCAGCGCCCCGGGACTTCCCTACGAGCAGTACTTC. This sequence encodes CASSAPGLPYEQYF.

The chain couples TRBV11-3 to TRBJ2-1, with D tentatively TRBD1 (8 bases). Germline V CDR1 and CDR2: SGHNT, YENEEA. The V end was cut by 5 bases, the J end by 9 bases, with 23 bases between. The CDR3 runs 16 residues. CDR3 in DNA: TGTGCCAGCAGCGACTGGGAGGGACAGGATGGGGGTGAGCAGTTCTTC. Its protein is CASSDWEGQDGGEQFF.

The CDR3 protein is CASSLDSHENIQYF. The CDR3 DNA follows: TGTGCCAGCAGTTTAGACAGCCACGAGAACATTCAGTACTTC. The gene calls are TRBV12-3 or TRBV12-4 and TRBJ2-4, with no clear D. This CDR3 comprises 14 residues. Trimming stripped 1 base from V and 7 bases from J, with 11 bases between.

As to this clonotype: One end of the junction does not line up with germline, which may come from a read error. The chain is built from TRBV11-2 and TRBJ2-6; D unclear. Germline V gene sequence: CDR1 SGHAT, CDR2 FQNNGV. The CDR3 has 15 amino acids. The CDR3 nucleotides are TGTGCCAGCAGCTTGAAGGGTATCGGAGCCAGCGTCCTGACTTTC. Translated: CASSLKGIGASVLTF.

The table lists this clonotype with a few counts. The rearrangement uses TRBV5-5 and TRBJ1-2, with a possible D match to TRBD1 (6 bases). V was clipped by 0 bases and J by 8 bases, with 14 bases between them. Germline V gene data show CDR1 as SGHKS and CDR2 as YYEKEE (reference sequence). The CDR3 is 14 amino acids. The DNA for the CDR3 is TGTGCCAGCAGCTTGGATAACAGGGTTTGGGGCTACACCTTC. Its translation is CASSLDNRVWGYTF.

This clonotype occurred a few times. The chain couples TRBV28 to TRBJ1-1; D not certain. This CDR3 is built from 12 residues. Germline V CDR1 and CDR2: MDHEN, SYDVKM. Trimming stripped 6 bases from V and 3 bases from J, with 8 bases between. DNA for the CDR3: TGTGCCAGCAGCGGCCCCTACACTGAAGCTTTCTTT. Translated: CASSGPYTEAFF.

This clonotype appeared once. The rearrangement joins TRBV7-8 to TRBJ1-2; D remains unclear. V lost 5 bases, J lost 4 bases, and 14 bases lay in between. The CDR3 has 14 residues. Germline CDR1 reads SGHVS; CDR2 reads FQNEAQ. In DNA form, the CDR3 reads TGTGCCAGCAGCCCCTCCGGGAGAGTCTATGGCTACACCTTC. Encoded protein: CASSPSGRVYGYTF.

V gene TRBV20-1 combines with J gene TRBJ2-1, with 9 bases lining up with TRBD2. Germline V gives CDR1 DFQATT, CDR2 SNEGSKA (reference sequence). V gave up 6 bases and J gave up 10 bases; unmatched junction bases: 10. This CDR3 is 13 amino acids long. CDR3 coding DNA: TGCAGTGCGCAGACTAGCGGTACGCTCGAGCAGTTCTTC. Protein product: CSAQTSGTLEQFF.

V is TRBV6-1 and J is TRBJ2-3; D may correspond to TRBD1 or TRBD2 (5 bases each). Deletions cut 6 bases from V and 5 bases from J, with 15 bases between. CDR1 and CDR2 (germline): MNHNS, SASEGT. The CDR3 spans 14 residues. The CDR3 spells CASRRGAWGDTQYF. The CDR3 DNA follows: TGTGCCAGCAGACGAGGGGCATGGGGAGATACGCAGTATTTT.

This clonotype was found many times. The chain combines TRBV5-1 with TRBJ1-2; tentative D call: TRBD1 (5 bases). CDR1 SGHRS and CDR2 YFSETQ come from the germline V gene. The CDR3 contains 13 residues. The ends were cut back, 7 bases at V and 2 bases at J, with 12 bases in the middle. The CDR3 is CASAFDRNYGYTF. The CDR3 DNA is TGCGCCAGCGCCTTTGACAGAAACTATGGCTACACCTTC. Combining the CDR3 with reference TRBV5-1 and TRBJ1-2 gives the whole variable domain KAGVTQTPRYLIKTRGQQVTLSCSPISGHRSVSWYQQTPGQGLQFLFEYFSETQRNKGNFPGRFSGRQFSNSRSEMNVSTLELGDSALYLCASAFDRNYGYTFGSGTRLTVV.

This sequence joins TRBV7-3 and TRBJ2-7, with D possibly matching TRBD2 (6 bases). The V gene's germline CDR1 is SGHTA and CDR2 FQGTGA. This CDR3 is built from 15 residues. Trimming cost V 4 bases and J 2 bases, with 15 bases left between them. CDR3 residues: CASSYAGTGTYEQYF. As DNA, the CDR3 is TGTGCCAGCAGCTACGCCGGGACTGGGACCTACGAGCAGTACTTC.